This TCR beta chain came from a study of beta chain features in type 1 diabetes. The V segment lost 1 base and the J segment 0 bases; nucleotides outside the gene matches: 6. Looked up from germline, CDR1 is SGHTA and CDR2 is FQGNSA. This CDR3 has 18 amino acids. This clone has only a few counts. The investigators reverse transcribed all of the isolated RNA, so they sequenced expressed TCRB transcripts. This table comes from immunoSEQ multiplex PCR, and its TCRdb copy is limited to in-frame clones, with some not included. The sample carries about 290,000 clones, 8% recorded once. This TCR was sampled from a woman in her late teens or twenties in good health. Source material: central memory CD4+ T cells from blood. The chain carries TRBV7-2 and TRBJ2-6; 7 bases match TRBD1. The DNA of the CDR3 is TGTGCCAGCAGCTTAGTCGGGACAGCGGACTCTGGGGCCAACGTCCTGACTTTC. It specifies CASSLVGTADSGANVLTF.